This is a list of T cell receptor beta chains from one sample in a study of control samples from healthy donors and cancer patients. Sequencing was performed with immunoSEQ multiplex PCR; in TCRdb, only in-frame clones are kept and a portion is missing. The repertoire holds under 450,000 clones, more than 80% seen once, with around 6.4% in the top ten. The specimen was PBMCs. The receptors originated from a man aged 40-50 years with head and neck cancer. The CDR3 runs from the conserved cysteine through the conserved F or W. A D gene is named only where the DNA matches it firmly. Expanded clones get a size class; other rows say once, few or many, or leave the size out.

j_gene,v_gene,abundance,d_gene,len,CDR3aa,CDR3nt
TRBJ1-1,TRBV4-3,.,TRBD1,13,CASSQGRTGEAFF,TGCGCCAGCAGCCAGGGGAGGACAGGCGAAGCTTTCTTT
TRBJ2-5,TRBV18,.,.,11,CASSLQETQYF,TGTGCCAGCTCACTCCAAGAGACCCAGTACTTC
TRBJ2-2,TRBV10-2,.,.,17,CASSEALPSLNTGELFF,TGCGCCAGCAGTGAGGCATTGCCTAGCTTAAACACCGGGGAGCTGTTTTTT
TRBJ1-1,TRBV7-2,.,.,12,CASSLVNTEAFF,TGTGCCAGCAGCTTAGTCAACACTGAAGCTTTCTTT
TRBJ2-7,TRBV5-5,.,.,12,CASSLLGVEQYF,TGTGCCAGCAGCTTGTTGGGGGTCGAGCAGTACTTC
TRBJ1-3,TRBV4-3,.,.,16,CASSQDFRGSGNTIYF,TGCGCCAGCAGCCAAGATTTCAGGGGATCTGGAAACACCATATATTTT
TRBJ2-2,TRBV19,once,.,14,CASSIDRDTGELFF,TGTGCCAGTAGTATAGACAGGGACACCGGGGAGCTGTTTTTT
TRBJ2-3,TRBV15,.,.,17,CATSRERPGGKGDTQYF,TGTGCCACCAGCAGAGAAAGGCCCGGTGGGAAGGGAGATACGCAGTATTTT
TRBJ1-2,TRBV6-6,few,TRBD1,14,CASGRAGGNSGYTF,TGTGCCAGCGGAAGAGCAGGGGGCAATAGTGGCTACACCTTC
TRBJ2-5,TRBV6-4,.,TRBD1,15,CASSPTGGTQETQYF,TGTGCCAGCAGCCCGACAGGGGGAACTCAGGAGACCCAGTACTTC
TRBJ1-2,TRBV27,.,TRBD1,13,CASRSGQGYGYTF,TGTGCCAGCCGTTCGGGACAGGGGTATGGCTACACCTTC
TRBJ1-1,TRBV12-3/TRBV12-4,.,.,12,CASSEMNTEAFF,TGTGCCAGCAGTGAGATGAACACTGAAGCTTTCTTT
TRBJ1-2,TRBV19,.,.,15,CASSMGAGGNYGYTF,TGTGCCAGTAGTATGGGGGCCGGGGGTAACTATGGCTACACCTTC
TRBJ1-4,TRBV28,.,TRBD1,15,CASTIRQGQAEKLFF,TGTGCCAGCACCATCAGACAGGGACAAGCGGAAAAACTGTTTTTT
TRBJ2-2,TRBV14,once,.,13,CASSQIRSGELFF,TGTGCCAGCAGCCAAATTAGGTCCGGGGAGCTGTTTTTT
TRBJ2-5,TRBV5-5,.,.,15,CASGPGGGVQETQYF,TGTGCCAGCGGGCCCGGTGGGGGAGTCCAAGAGACCCAGTACTTC
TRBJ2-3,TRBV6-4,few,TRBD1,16,CASSEIPGQGRDTQYF,TGTGCCAGCAGTGAGATACCGGGACAGGGCAGAGATACGCAGTATTTT
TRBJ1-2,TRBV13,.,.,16,CASSHGRGTLKYGYTF,TGTGCCAGCAGTCACGGGCGGGGAACCCTAAAGTATGGCTACACCTTC
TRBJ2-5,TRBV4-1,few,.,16,CASSHPGPQTRETQYF,TGCGCCAGCAGCCACCCCGGACCTCAGACCCGAGAGACCCAGTACTTC
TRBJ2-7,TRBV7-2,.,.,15,CASSLRAGREYEQYF,TGTGCCAGCAGCTTACGGGCCGGCAGGGAGTACGAGCAGTACTTC
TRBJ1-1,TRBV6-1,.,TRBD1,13,CASAWTGVTEAFF,TGTGCCAGCGCATGGACAGGGGTCACTGAAGCTTTCTTT
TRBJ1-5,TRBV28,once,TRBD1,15,CASEKRTGINQPQHF,TGTGCCAGCGAGAAAAGGACAGGGATCAATCAGCCCCAGCATTTT
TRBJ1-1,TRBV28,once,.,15,CASSLVPQGNTEAFF,TGTGCCAGCAGTTTGGTCCCACAGGGGAACACTGAAGCTTTCTTT
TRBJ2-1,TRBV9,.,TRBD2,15,CASSVASSGYNEQFF,TGTGCCAGCAGCGTAGCCTCTAGCGGCTACAATGAGCAGTTCTTC
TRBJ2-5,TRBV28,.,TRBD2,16,CASSLETSGSRETQYF,TGTGCCAGCAGTCTTGAGACTAGCGGGAGTAGGGAGACCCAGTACTTC
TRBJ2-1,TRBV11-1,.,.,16,CASSLGAGASYNEQFF,TGTGCCAGCAGCTTAGGTGCGGGGGCCTCCTACAATGAGCAGTTCTTC
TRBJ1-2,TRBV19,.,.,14,CASSIDNEVGGYTF,TGTGCCAGTAGTATAGATAACGAGGTTGGTGGCTACACCTTC
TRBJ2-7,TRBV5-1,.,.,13,CASSLEGGSEQYF,TGCGCCAGCAGCTTGGAGGGGGGAAGCGAGCAGTACTTC
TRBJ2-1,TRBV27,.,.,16,CASNSNGPAKAGEQFF,TGTGCCAGCAACTCTAATGGCCCGGCAAAGGCGGGTGAGCAGTTCTTC
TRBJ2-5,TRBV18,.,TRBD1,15,CASSPGTGGSETQYF,TGTGCCAGCTCCCCAGGGACAGGGGGGTCGGAGACCCAGTACTTC
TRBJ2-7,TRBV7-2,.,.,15,CASSLVPGNSYEQYF,TGTGCCAGCAGCTTAGTTCCAGGAAATTCCTACGAGCAGTACTTC
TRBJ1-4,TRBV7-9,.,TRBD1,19,CASTFRRDRGTPGDEKLFF,TGTGCCAGCACCTTTAGAAGGGACAGGGGGACCCCCGGAGATGAAAAACTGTTTTTT
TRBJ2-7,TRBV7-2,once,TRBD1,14,CASSFDRGSYEQYF,TGTGCCAGCAGCTTCGACAGGGGGTCCTACGAGCAGTACTTC
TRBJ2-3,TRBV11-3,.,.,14,CASSSQGFGNTQYF,TGTGCCAGCAGCTCTCAGGGATTCGGAAATACGCAGTATTTT